This paragraph reports one T cell receptor beta chain. The CDR3 consists of 14 residues. Per the germline V gene, CDR1 is LNHDA and CDR2 is SQIVND (reference sequence). V shed 7 bases and J 10 bases; nucleotides not matched to a gene: 9. The sample originates from a study of blood T cell repertoires in COVID-19. On the study more broadly: Acute and convalescent COVID-19 specimens originated in the United States, Italy and Spain.

Authors' analysis steps: Amplification with reference gene primers provided the estimates of nucleated cell counts. Generated by immunoSEQ multiplex PCR, the TCRdb table keeps only in-frame clones and is missing some. From that table come the V and J calls and clone size; the DNA was used to work out D and trimming. The profile shows tens of thousands of clones, 78% of them singletons. The sequence was collected from a human donor in a cohort sampled during active COVID-19. The V gene is TRBV19, the J gene TRBJ1-6; 8 bases are a match to TRBD1. Sequencing input: peripheral blood. CDR3 DNA: TGTGCCAGTAACCAGCAGGGGGCGCAGTCACCCCTCCACTTT. Its protein is CASNQQGAQSPLHF. Supplemented by reference TRBV19 and TRBJ1-6, the full variable domain reads DGGITQSPKYLFRKEGQNVTLSCEQNLNHDAMYWYRQDPGQGLRLIYYSQIVNDFQKGDIAEGYSVSREKKESFPLTVTSAQKNPTAFYLCASNQQGAQSPLHFGNGTRLTVT.